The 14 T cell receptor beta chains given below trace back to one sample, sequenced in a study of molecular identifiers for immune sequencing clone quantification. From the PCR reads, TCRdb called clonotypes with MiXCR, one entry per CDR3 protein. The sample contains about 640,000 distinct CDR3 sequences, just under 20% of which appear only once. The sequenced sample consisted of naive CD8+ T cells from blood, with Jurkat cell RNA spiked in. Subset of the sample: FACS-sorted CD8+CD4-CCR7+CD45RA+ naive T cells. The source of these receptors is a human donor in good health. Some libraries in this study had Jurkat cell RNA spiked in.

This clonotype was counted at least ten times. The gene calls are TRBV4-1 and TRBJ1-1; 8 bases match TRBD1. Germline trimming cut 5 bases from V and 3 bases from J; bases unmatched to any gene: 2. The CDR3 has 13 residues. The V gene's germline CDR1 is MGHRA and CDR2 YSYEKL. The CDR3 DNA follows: TGCGCCAGCAGCGCGGACAGGGACACTGAAGCTTTCTTT. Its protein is CASSADRDTEAFF.

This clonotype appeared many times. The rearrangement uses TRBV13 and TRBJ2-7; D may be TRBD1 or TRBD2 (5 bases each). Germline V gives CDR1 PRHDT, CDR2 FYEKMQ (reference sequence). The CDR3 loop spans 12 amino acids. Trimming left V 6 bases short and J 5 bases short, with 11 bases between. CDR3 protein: CASSIRGHEQYF. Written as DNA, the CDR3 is TGTGCCAGCAGTATAAGGGGACACGAGCAGTACTTC. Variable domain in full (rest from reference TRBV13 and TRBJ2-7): AAGVIQSPRHLIKEKRETATLKCYPIPRHDTVYWYQQGPGQDPQFLISFYEKMQSDKGSIPDRFSAQQFSDYHSELNMSSLELGDSALYFCASSIRGHEQYFGPGTRLTVT.

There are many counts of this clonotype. The CDR3 here is CASSFALDSTEAFF. DNA of the CDR3: TGTGCCAGCAGTTTCGCCCTCGACAGCACTGAAGCTTTCTTT. The genes are TRBV27 and TRBJ1-1, with D possibly TRBD1 on 5 matching bases. Germline values: CDR1 MNHEY, CDR2 SMNVEV (reference sequence). The CDR3 has 14 residues. Trimming removed 3 bases at V and 4 bases at J, with 12 bases between.

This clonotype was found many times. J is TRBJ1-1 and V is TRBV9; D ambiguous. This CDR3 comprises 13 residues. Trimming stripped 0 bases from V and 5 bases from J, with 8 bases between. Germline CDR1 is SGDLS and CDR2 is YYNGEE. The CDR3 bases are TGTGCCAGCAGCGTAGGAGGGAGGACTGAAGCTTTCTTT. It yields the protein CASSVGGRTEAFF.

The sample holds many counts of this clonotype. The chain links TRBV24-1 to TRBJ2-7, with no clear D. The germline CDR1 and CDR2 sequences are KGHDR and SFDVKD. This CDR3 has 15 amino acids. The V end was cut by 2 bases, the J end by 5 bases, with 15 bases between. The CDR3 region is CATSDSPSGNHEQYF. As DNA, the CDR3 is TGTGCCACCAGTGATTCCCCGTCTGGAAACCACGAGCAGTACTTC.

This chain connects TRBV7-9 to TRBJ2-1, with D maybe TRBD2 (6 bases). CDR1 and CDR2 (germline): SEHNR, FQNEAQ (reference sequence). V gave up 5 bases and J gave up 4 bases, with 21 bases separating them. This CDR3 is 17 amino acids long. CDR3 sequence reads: CASSPPDGSGVYNEQFF. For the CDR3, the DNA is TGTGCCAGCAGCCCCCCTGATGGTAGCGGAGTATACAATGAGCAGTTCTTC.

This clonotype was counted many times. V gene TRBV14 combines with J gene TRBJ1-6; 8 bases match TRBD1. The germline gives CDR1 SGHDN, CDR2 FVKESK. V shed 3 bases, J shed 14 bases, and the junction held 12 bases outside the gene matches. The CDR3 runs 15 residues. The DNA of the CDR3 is TGTGCCAGCAGCCACCCTGGACAGGGTGTATTAACCCTCCACTTT. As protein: CASSHPGQGVLTLHF.

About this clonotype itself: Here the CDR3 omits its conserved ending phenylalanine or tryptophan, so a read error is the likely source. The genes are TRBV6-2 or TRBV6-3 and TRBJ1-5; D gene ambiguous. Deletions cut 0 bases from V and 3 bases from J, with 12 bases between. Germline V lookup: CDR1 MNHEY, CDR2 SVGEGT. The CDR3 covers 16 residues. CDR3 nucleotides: TGTGCCAGCAGTTACTCAGTCACGCACCTCAATCAGCCCCAGCATTCT. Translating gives CASSYSVTHLNQPQHS.

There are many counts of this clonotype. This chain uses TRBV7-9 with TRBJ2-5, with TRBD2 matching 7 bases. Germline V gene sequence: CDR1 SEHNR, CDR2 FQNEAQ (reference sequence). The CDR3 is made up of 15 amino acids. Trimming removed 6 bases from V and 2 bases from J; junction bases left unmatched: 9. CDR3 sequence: CASRGSGGTQETQYF. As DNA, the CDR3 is TGTGCCAGCAGAGGTTCGGGAGGCACACAAGAGACCCAGTACTTC.

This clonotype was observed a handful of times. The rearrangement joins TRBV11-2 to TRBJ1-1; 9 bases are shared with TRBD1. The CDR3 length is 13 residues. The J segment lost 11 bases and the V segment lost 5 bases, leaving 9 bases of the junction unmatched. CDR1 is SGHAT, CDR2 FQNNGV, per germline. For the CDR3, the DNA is TGTGCCAGCAGCGTACAGGGGGCGTCGGGTGCTTTCTTT. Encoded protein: CASSVQGASGAFF.

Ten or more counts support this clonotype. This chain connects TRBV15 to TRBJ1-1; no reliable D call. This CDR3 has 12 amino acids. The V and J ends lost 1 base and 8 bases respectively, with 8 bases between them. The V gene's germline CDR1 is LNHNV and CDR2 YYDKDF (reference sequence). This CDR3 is CATSRVGEEAFF. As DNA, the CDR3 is TGTGCCACCAGCAGAGTGGGCGAGGAAGCTTTCTTT.

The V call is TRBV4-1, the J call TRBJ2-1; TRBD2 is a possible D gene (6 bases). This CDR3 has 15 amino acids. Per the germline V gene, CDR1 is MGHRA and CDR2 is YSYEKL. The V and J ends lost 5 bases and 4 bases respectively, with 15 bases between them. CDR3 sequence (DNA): TGCGCCAGCAGCTACGCCCCGGGGGAGTACAATGAGCAGTTCTTC. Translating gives CASSYAPGEYNEQFF.

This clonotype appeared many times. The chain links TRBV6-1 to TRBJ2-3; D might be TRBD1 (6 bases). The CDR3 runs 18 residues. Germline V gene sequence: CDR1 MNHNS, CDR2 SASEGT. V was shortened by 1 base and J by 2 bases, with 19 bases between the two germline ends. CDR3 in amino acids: CASSEGLYNRVFTDTQYF. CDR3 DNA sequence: TGTGCCAGCAGTGAAGGACTTTATAACAGGGTCTTCACAGATACGCAGTATTTT.

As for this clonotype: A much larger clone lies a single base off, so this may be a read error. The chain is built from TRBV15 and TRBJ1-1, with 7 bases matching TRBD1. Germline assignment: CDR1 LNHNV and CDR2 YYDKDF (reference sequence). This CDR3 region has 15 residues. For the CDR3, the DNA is TGTGCCACCAGCAGAGACGGCAGGGGGGACACTGAAGCTTCCTTT. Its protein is CATSRDGRGDTEASF.